Each of the 12 T cell receptor beta chains below was sequenced from the same sample in a study of CD8+ T cells in alopecia areata. The treatment was: oral pan-JAK inhibitor, 5-10 mg twice daily. The authors extracted RNA and reverse transcribed it into cDNA as the sequencing template. The data were produced by immunoSEQ multiplex PCR, yet TCRdb's version contains in-frame clones alone and is incomplete. The sample carries 100,000 to 150,000 clones, 58% recorded once. The starting material was CD8+ T cells sorted from blood, obtained at week 4, from a patient treated with tofacitinib. These receptors were obtained from a human donor with alopecia areata.

The CDR3: CASSLGTGYQPQHF. The CDR3 nucleotides read TGTGCCAGCAGCTTAGGGACAGGTTATCAGCCCCAGCATTTT. The chain links TRBV13 to TRBJ1-5; TRBD1 might be the D (6 bases). The V gene lost 0 bases and the J gene lost 5 bases, with 8 bases spanning the gap. Germline V gene data show CDR1 as PRHDT and CDR2 as FYEKMQ (reference sequence). The CDR3 has 14 residues.

J is TRBJ2-1 and V is TRBV15; tentative D call: TRBD2 (6 bases). Germline lookup yields CDR1 LNHNV and CDR2 YYDKDF (reference sequence). The CDR3 is 15 amino acids. The V gene lost 1 base and the J gene lost 7 bases, with 14 bases spanning the gap. The CDR3 DNA sequence: TGTGCCACCAGCAGAGCTCGGGACTCCTCTAATGAGCAGTTCTTC. It encodes CATSRARDSSNEQFF. The whole variable domain, remainder taken from reference TRBV15 and TRBJ2-1, is DAMVIQNPRYQVTQFGKPVTLSCSQTLNHNVMYWYQQKSSQAPKLLFHYYDKDFNNEADTPDNFQSRRPNTSFCFLDIRSPGLGDTAMYLCATSRARDSSNEQFFGPGTRLTVL.

This chain joins TRBV2 and TRBJ2-5, with a possible D match to TRBD1 (5 bases). Trimming shortened V by 7 bases and J by 5 bases, and 14 bases separated the two germline ends. This CDR3 has 13 residues. CDR1 SNHLY and CDR2 FYNNEI come from the germline V gene. The CDR3 here is CASTRVLEETQYF. The CDR3 DNA follows: TGTGCCAGCACCAGGGTGCTTGAGGAGACCCAGTACTTC.

Concerning this clone: This sample also contains other DNA sequences that code for the same CDR3. CDR3 DNA sequence: TGTGCTGGAGGGGCAGGGGGTCATCAGCCCCAGCATTTT. Translation: CAGGAGGHQPQHF. The chain couples TRBV30 to TRBJ1-5, with 7 bases identical to TRBD1. Germline V CDR1 and CDR2: GTSNPN, SVGIG (reference sequence). The CDR3 spans 13 residues.

This chain uses TRBV5-4 with TRBJ2-1, with D perhaps matching TRBD2 (5 bases). The CDR3 has 14 amino acids. Germline-derived CDR1 and CDR2 are SGHNT and YYREEE (reference sequence). Trimming took 4 bases from V and 4 from J, leaving 12 bases between them. The CDR3 bases are TGTGCCAGCAGCCCCATCGGGGAGTACAATGAGCAGTTCTTC. It encodes CASSPIGEYNEQFF.

The chain combines TRBV30 with TRBJ1-1; D gene ambiguous. This CDR3 comprises 12 residues. V lost 5 bases to trimming and J lost 7 bases, with 14 bases between them. Germline V gene lookup returns CDR1 GTSNPN and CDR2 SVGIG (reference sequence). The CDR3 protein is CAWGDGSLEAFF. In nucleotides, the CDR3 is TGTGCCTGGGGAGACGGGAGCCTTGAAGCTTTCTTT.

V is TRBV28 and J is TRBJ1-2; D uncertain. CDR3 size: 13 residues. The V gene lost 5 bases and the J gene lost 2 bases, with 9 bases spanning the gap. The germline V gene has CDR1 MDHEN and CDR2 SYDVKM. CDR3 DNA sequence: TGTGCCAGCAGTCTCCTACCAAACTATGGCTACACCTTC. Translation gives CASSLLPNYGYTF.

The J gene is TRBJ1-4, the V gene TRBV4-1, with 8 bases that match TRBD1. The CDR3 runs to 17 residues. From germline, CDR1 is MGHRA and CDR2 YSYEKL. V shed 0 bases and J 5 bases; nucleotides not matched to a gene: 8. Here the CDR3 reads CASSQDNRGVGNEKLFF. The DNA of the CDR3 is TGCGCCAGCAGCCAAGATAACAGGGGGGTAGGAAATGAAAAACTGTTTTTT.

The gene calls are TRBV29-1 and TRBJ2-1; TRBD2 is a possible D gene (5 bases). With 6 bases removed from V and 3 bases from J, the gap between germline ends came to 15 bases. CDR3 length equals 14 residues. Germline CDR1 is SQVTM and CDR2 is ANQGSEA. The CDR3 protein is CSVGGLAVYNEQFF. CDR3 DNA sequence: TGCAGCGTAGGTGGGCTAGCCGTCTACAATGAGCAGTTCTTC.

In this sample, this clone turned up a few times. The chain joins TRBV10-2 to TRBJ1-5; 8 bases are shared with TRBD1. Germline V gene sequence: CDR1 WSHSY, CDR2 SAAADI. The CDR3 has 13 residues. V trimming: 7 bases; J trimming: 4 bases; junction bases outside the gene matches: 3. The CDR3 here is CASTRQGNQPQHF. CDR3 sequence (DNA): TGCGCCAGCACCCGACAGGGGAATCAGCCCCAGCATTTT.

CDR3 sequence reads: CASSSWTAASTDTQYF. CDR3 nucleotides: TGTGCCAGCAGCTCCTGGACAGCTGCTAGCACAGATACGCAGTATTTT. This chain joins TRBV11-2 and TRBJ2-3, with D perhaps TRBD1 (6 bases). The germline CDR1 and CDR2 sequences are SGHAT and FQNNGV. The CDR3 spans 16 residues. Trimming cost V 4 bases and J 0 bases, with 14 bases left between them.

This clone was found a few times. CDR3 loop: CASTPGTGNSPLHF. Written as DNA, the CDR3 is TGTGCCAGTACCCCCGGGACAGGAAATTCACCCCTCCACTTT. The rearrangement joins TRBV19 to TRBJ1-6, with TRBD1 matching 8 bases. From germline, CDR1 is LNHDA and CDR2 SQIVND (reference sequence). V trimming: 7 bases; J trimming: 7 bases; junction bases outside the gene matches: 6. The CDR3 length is 14 residues.